The clone carrying this T cell receptor beta chain is a singleton in its sample. The data were taken from a study of T cells after somatic rescue of genetic block. The CDR3 length is 15 residues. Germline V gene sequence: CDR1 SGDLS, CDR2 YYNGEE. Losses at the gene ends were 4 bases for V and 3 bases for J; bases not matched to a gene: 7. Using immunoSEQ multiplex PCR, the repertoire was profiled, and TCRdb retains in-frame clones only, with some absent. Of roughly 110,000 clones detected, just over 90% appear once; the ten largest clones hold approximately 1.4%. Sequenced material: peripheral blood mononuclear cells (PBMCs). This clonotype was obtained from a woman aged 18-29 years. The V and J genes are TRBV9 and TRBJ1-3; TRBD1 agrees at 7 bases. CDR3 residues: CASSPGTDNGNTIYF. The CDR3 nucleotides are TGTGCCAGCAGCCCGGGGACAGACAATGGAAACACCATATATTTT.